This entry concerns a single T cell receptor (beta chain). Its specificity is unknown. The data were taken from a study of T cell repertoires in cytomegalovirus infection. About the research overall: Based on public TCR beta signatures, there were indications of CMV infection and of a matching HLA type. Broader study findings: The cumulative frequency of public TCR beta families identified carriers of CMV plus the relevant HLA.

TCRdb reprocessed the reads via MiXCR and lists one record per CDR3 protein. In the table there are about 740,000 distinct CDR3 sequences, around 32% of which are singletons. Specimen: cultured PBMCs, collected from culture after CMV antigen stimulation. The origin of this receptor is a human donor in good health (CMV status not recorded). Some clones in this sample may be carry-over from other donors' samples.

CDR3 in amino acids: CASRETGYGEQFF. In DNA, the CDR3 is TGTGCCAGCAGAGAGACAGGGTACGGTGAGCAGTTCTTC. This chain connects TRBV6-1 to TRBJ2-1; TRBD1 matches at 7 bases. J gave up 9 bases and V 6 bases, and 8 bases lay outside the gene matches. The CDR3 extends over 13 amino acids. The germline V gene has CDR1 MNHNS and CDR2 SASEGT.